The 15 T cell receptor beta chains in this list originate from one sample, sequenced in a study of blood T cell repertoires in COVID-19. Method: immunoSEQ multiplex PCR; TCRdb's copy keeps in-frame clones and lacks some. The table shows hundreds of thousands of clones, with around nine tenths occurring only once. Sequenced material: peripheral blood. The receptors shown here come from a woman younger than 35 who had recovered from COVID-19.

The chain uses TRBV11-3 and TRBJ2-1; 11 bases agree with TRBD2. The V gene end was trimmed by 5 bases and the J gene end by 9 bases; junction bases not matched to a gene: 9. This CDR3 comprises 15 residues. Germline lookup yields CDR1 SGHNT and CDR2 YENEEA. The DNA of the CDR3 is TGTGCCAGCAGCATCACTAGCGGGAGTACGGGTGAGCAGTTCTTC. The encoded protein is CASSITSGSTGEQFF.

This clone turned up a few times. This chain joins TRBV5-1 and TRBJ2-1; 8 nucleotides align to TRBD2. Losses at the gene ends were 2 bases for V and 0 bases for J; bases not matched to a gene: 7. The CDR3 sequence is 17 residues long. Germline V gives CDR1 SGHRS, CDR2 YFSETQ. The CDR3 reads CASSFLGLAGSYNEQFF. CDR3 in DNA: TGCGCCAGCAGCTTTTTAGGACTAGCAGGCTCCTACAATGAGCAGTTCTTC.

J is TRBJ1-2 and V is TRBV21-1; the table's D call, TRBD1, has no DNA check behind it. TRBV21-1 counts as a pseudogene. The CDR3 totals 17 residues. The CDR3 loop is CASSKSVRNRMNYGYTF. CDR3 coding DNA: TGTGCCAGCAGCAAATCCGTAAGAAACAGGATGAACTATGGCTACACCTTC.

The genes are TRBV7-2 and TRBJ1-1, with 7 bases that match TRBD1. Trimming took 4 bases from V and 1 from J; bases not matched to a gene: 6. The germline gives CDR1 SGHTA, CDR2 FQGNSA. The CDR3 has 15 residues. CDR3 sequence reads: CASSSLGTENTEAFF. The CDR3 nucleotides are TGTGCCAGCAGCTCGTTGGGGACAGAGAACACTGAAGCTTTCTTT.

This clone was counted once. The chain combines TRBV6-5 with TRBJ2-7, with a weak D call TRBD1 (6 bases). Trimming removed 6 bases at V and 2 bases at J, with 11 bases between. Germline CDR1 MNHEY, CDR2 SVGAGI. This CDR3 is built from 13 residues. For the CDR3, the DNA is TGTGCCAGCAGCCGCGACAGGACCTACGAGCAGTACGTC. It codes for CASSRDRTYEQYV.

The J gene is TRBJ2-5, the V gene TRBV5-1; D is possibly TRBD1 (5 bases). Germline CDR1 reads SGHRS; CDR2 reads YFSETQ. This CDR3 has 13 amino acids. V was clipped by 4 bases and J by 1 base, with 8 bases between them. The CDR3 reads CASSQGAQETQYF. The CDR3 region has the DNA TGCGCCAGCAGCCAAGGGGCCCAAGAGACCCAGTACTTC.

This clone was seen a single time. The rearrangement links TRBV11-3 to TRBJ2-1, with 8 bases lining up with TRBD2. CDR1 and CDR2 from the germline V gene are SGHNT and YENEEA. The ends lost 1 base at V and 3 bases at J; junction bases unmatched: 2. The CDR3 covers 15 residues. The CDR3 loop reads CASSLAGGGYNEQFF. The CDR3 nucleotides are TGTGCCAGCAGCTTAGCGGGAGGGGGCTACAATGAGCAGTTCTTC.

The chain recombines TRBV10-3 with TRBJ2-2; 10 nucleotides match TRBD1. After removal of 6 bases from V and 6 bases from J, the junction contained 4 bases not matched to a gene. The CDR3 runs to 14 residues. Germline V gene lookup returns CDR1 ENHRY and CDR2 SYGVKD. The CDR3 nucleotides read TGTGCCATCAGCCGGGACAGGGGTTCCGGGGAGCTGTTTTTT. Its protein is CAISRDRGSGELFF.

The chain combines TRBV7-9 with TRBJ2-1; 8 nucleotides match TRBD2. CDR1 is SEHNR, CDR2 FQNEAQ, per germline (reference sequence). Trimming took 5 bases from V and 6 from J; bases not matched to a gene: 12. The CDR3 runs 16 residues. The CDR3 protein is CASSQQGGRRGNEQFF. The CDR3 region has the DNA TGTGCCAGCAGCCAACAAGGCGGGAGGAGGGGCAATGAGCAGTTCTTC.

The chain carries TRBV6-5 and TRBJ1-2; D is perhaps TRBD1 (6 bases). V was trimmed by 5 bases and J by 8 bases, leaving 15 bases between them. CDR1 MNHEY and CDR2 SVGAGI come from the germline V gene. The CDR3 has 13 amino acids. This CDR3 reads CASSTNRVLGYTF. CDR3 nucleotides: TGTGCCAGCAGTACCAACAGGGTCTTGGGCTACACCTTC.

The chain recombines TRBV10-3 with TRBJ1-6, with D possibly being TRBD1 (5 bases). CDR3 size: 15 residues. CDR1 is ENHRY, CDR2 SYGVKD, per germline. V lost 0 bases and J lost 6, with 9 bases in between. The CDR3 coding sequence is TGTGCCATCAGTGAGTCGACAGTCTCTAATTCACCCCTCCACTTT. Its translation is CAISESTVSNSPLHF.

V usage is TRBV18 and J usage is TRBJ1-1, with 8 positions matching TRBD1. CDR1 KGHSH and CDR2 LQKENI come from the germline V gene. V was pared by 6 bases and J by 6 bases, with 6 bases of the junction left unmatched. This CDR3 spans 13 amino acids. The CDR3 is CASSPDREAEAFF. The CDR3 DNA sequence: TGTGCCAGCTCCCCGGACAGGGAAGCTGAAGCTTTCTTT.

The chain is built from TRBV19 and TRBJ1-6, with D possibly being TRBD1 (6 bases). V was cut by 2 bases and J by 10 bases, with 15 bases left in between. Looked up from germline, CDR1 is LNHDA and CDR2 is SQIVND (reference sequence). The CDR3 has 15 amino acids. CDR3 in DNA: TGTGCCAGTAGTATAACGACAGGCCTGGGATCACCCCTCCACTTT. It yields the protein CASSITTGLGSPLHF.

The gene calls are TRBV2 and TRBJ1-2; D call uncertain. The germline gives CDR1 SNHLY, CDR2 FYNNEI. The CDR3 consists of 15 residues. V was pared by 5 bases and J by 4 bases, with 17 bases between. In DNA, the CDR3 is TGTGCCAGCAGTCTAGACCCCGAGCTAGGCTATGGCTACACCTTC. Protein sequence: CASSLDPELGYGYTF.

The chain recombines TRBV6-2 or TRBV6-3 with TRBJ1-1; possibly TRBD1 for D (6 bases). This CDR3 has 19 amino acids. Trimming took 0 bases from V and 1 from J, leaving 21 bases between them. Germline V lookup: CDR1 MNHEY, CDR2 SVGEGT. The CDR3 region has the DNA TGTGCCAGCAGTTACTCGAGGGCCAACCCAGGGGAACCGAACACTGAAGCTTTCTTT. Encoded protein: CASSYSRANPGEPNTEAFF.